These T cell receptor beta chains were read from a single sample in a study of OX40 agonist ivuxolimab in advanced cancers. Profiling relied on immunoSEQ multiplex PCR, and the TCRdb table lists in-frame clones only, not all of them. The sample holds 50,000 to 80,000 clones, around 80% seen once. The material was CD4+ or CD8+ T cells sorted from blood, obtained in a trial of the OX40 agonist ivuxolimab. These receptors originate from an adult with an advanced solid tumor such as melanoma, head and neck, liver or kidney cancer. The CDR3 runs from the conserved cysteine through the conserved F or W. D genes are given only for firm matches. Clone size, where shown, is once, few, many, or a class for clones that have expanded.

CDR3 protein: CASSEGGLNYGYTF
CDR3 DNA: TGTGCCAGTAGCGAAGGAGGGTTGAACTATGGCTACACCTTC
D gene: -
V gene: TRBV19
clone size: -
J gene: TRBJ1-2

CDR3 protein: CAISRGLDYEQYF
CDR3 DNA: TGTGCCATCAGTCGGGGCCTAGACTACGAGCAGTACTTC
D gene: -
V gene: TRBV10-3
clone size: few
J gene: TRBJ2-7

CDR3 protein: CSVDSAGGFTDTQYF
CDR3 DNA: TGCAGCGTTGATTCTGCCGGAGGATTCACAGATACGCAGTATTTT
D gene: -
V gene: TRBV29-1
clone size: -
J gene: TRBJ2-3

CDR3 protein: CASSPLAAGVSREQYF
CDR3 DNA: TGTGCCAGCAGCCCCCTGGCAGCAGGGGTGTCGAGAGAGCAGTACTTC
D gene: -
V gene: TRBV5-6
clone size: -
J gene: TRBJ2-7

CDR3 protein: CASIVSGDQYLSYEQYF
CDR3 DNA: TGTGCCAGTATAGTATCGGGAGACCAATACCTTTCTTACGAGCAGTACTTC
D gene: -
V gene: TRBV19
clone size: -
J gene: TRBJ2-7

CDR3 protein: CASSRSTSYNEQFF
CDR3 DNA: TGTGCCAGCAGTCGGTCTACCTCCTACAATGAGCAGTTCTTC
D gene: -
V gene: TRBV2
clone size: -
J gene: TRBJ2-1

CDR3 protein: CASKTGTGAREQYF
CDR3 DNA: TGTGCCAGCAAAACCGGGACAGGGGCGCGGGAGCAGTACTTC
D gene: TRBD1
V gene: TRBV6-6
clone size: -
J gene: TRBJ2-7

CDR3 protein: CASTTYYSGNTIYF
CDR3 DNA: TGTGCCAGCACCACCTACTACTCTGGAAACACCATATATTTT
D gene: -
V gene: TRBV28
clone size: -
J gene: TRBJ1-3

CDR3 protein: CASRKLVNTEAFF
CDR3 DNA: TGTGCCAGCAGAAAGCTCGTGAACACTGAAGCTTTCTTT
D gene: -
V gene: TRBV25-1
clone size: -
J gene: TRBJ1-1

CDR3 protein: CSVREGELFF
CDR3 DNA: TGCAGCGTGCGGGAGGGGGAGCTGTTTTTT
D gene: TRBD2
V gene: TRBV29-1
clone size: once
J gene: TRBJ2-2

CDR3 protein: CASSPFPTASYEQYF
CDR3 DNA: TGTGCCAGCAGTCCCTTTCCGACAGCTTCCTACGAGCAGTACTTC
D gene: -
V gene: TRBV28
clone size: few
J gene: TRBJ2-7

CDR3 protein: CASSYLGAGNTIYF
CDR3 DNA: TGTGCCAGCAGTTACCTGGGGGCTGGAAACACCATATATTTT
D gene: -
V gene: TRBV6-5
clone size: -
J gene: TRBJ1-3

CDR3 protein: CASSRLPDPEQFF
CDR3 DNA: TGTGCCAGCAGTCGACTCCCGGACCCTGAGCAGTTCTTC
D gene: -
V gene: TRBV21-1
clone size: -
J gene: TRBJ2-1

CDR3 protein: CATSSRRDRPSYEQYF
CDR3 DNA: TGTGCCACCAGCTCCCGAAGGGACAGGCCCTCCTACGAGCAGTACTTC
D gene: TRBD1
V gene: TRBV15
clone size: -
J gene: TRBJ2-7

CDR3 protein: CASKRGEGYEKLFF
CDR3 DNA: TGCGCCAGCAAGCGCGGGGAGGGCTATGAAAAACTGTTTTTT
D gene: -
V gene: TRBV5-1
clone size: -
J gene: TRBJ1-4

CDR3 protein: CASKRIGLDGYTF
CDR3 DNA: TGTGCCAGCAAACGTATAGGGTTGGATGGCTACACCTTC
D gene: -
V gene: TRBV5-6
clone size: -
J gene: TRBJ1-2

CDR3 protein: CASSGTGPGGEKLFF
CDR3 DNA: TGTGCCAGCAGTGGGACCGGGCCGGGGGGGGAAAAACTGTTTTTT
D gene: -
V gene: TRBV6-6
clone size: -
J gene: TRBJ1-4

CDR3 protein: CASSGGSKETQYF
CDR3 DNA: TGTGCCAGCAGTGGCGGCTCAAAAGAGACCCAGTACTTC
D gene: -
V gene: TRBV6-1
clone size: -
J gene: TRBJ2-5

CDR3 protein: CASRGTGPSSGNTIYF
CDR3 DNA: TGTGCCAGCAGAGGGACAGGCCCTTCCTCTGGAAACACCATATATTTT
D gene: TRBD1
V gene: TRBV5-6
clone size: -
J gene: TRBJ1-3

CDR3 protein: CASSVGNNQPQHF
CDR3 DNA: TGTGCCAGCAGCGTAGGTAACAATCAGCCCCAGCATTTT
D gene: -
V gene: TRBV9
clone size: -
J gene: TRBJ1-5

CDR3 protein: CASSGSGGSNEQFF
CDR3 DNA: TGTGCCAGCAGCGGCTCGGGGGGATCCAATGAGCAGTTCTTC
D gene: TRBD2
V gene: TRBV7-9
clone size: -
J gene: TRBJ2-1

CDR3 protein: CASSRGGNEKLFF
CDR3 DNA: TGTGCCAGCTCACGGGGAGGAAATGAAAAACTGTTTTTT
D gene: -
V gene: TRBV18
clone size: few
J gene: TRBJ1-4

CDR3 protein: CAIRNRVLAGGYTF
CDR3 DNA: TGTGCCATCAGAAACAGGGTCCTTGCGGGGGGCTACACCTTC
D gene: -
V gene: TRBV10-3
clone size: -
J gene: TRBJ1-2

CDR3 protein: CSARWVGEQYF
CDR3 DNA: TGCAGTGCTAGATGGGTGGGCGAGCAGTACTTC
D gene: -
V gene: TRBV20-1
clone size: -
J gene: TRBJ2-7

CDR3 protein: CSVGWSSYNEQFF
CDR3 DNA: TGCAGCGTTGGATGGAGCTCCTACAATGAGCAGTTCTTC
D gene: -
V gene: TRBV29-1
clone size: -
J gene: TRBJ2-1

CDR3 protein: CASSFDRANGYTF
CDR3 DNA: TGTGCCAGCAGCTTCGACCGGGCGAATGGCTACACCTTC
D gene: -
V gene: TRBV7-2
clone size: few
J gene: TRBJ1-2

CDR3 protein: CASSLWLPGGPSYEQYF
CDR3 DNA: TGTGCCAGCAGTTTATGGTTGCCGGGAGGGCCTTCCTACGAGCAGTACTTC
D gene: TRBD2
V gene: TRBV28
clone size: -
J gene: TRBJ2-7

CDR3 protein: CASKLTYSSYEQYF
CDR3 DNA: TGTGCCAGCAAATTGACGTACTCCTCCTACGAGCAGTACTTC
D gene: -
V gene: TRBV6-6
clone size: -
J gene: TRBJ2-7

CDR3 protein: CASSFLRGGTDTQYF
CDR3 DNA: TGTGCCAGCAGCTTCTTACGGGGGGGGACAGATACGCAGTATTTT
D gene: TRBD2
V gene: TRBV11-2
clone size: -
J gene: TRBJ2-3

CDR3 protein: CASRDLTEDGYTF
CDR3 DNA: TGTGCCAGCAGGGACCTGACAGAAGATGGCTACACCTTC
D gene: -
V gene: TRBV2
clone size: -
J gene: TRBJ1-2

CDR3 protein: CASSLVGQGYTF
CDR3 DNA: TGTGCCAGCAGCTTAGTGGGGCAGGGCTACACCTTC
D gene: -
V gene: TRBV7-6
clone size: -
J gene: TRBJ1-2

CDR3 protein: CASSQDPSGAQQETQYF
CDR3 DNA: TGCGCCAGCAGCCAAGACCCCTCCGGGGCTCAACAAGAGACCCAGTACTTC
D gene: -
V gene: TRBV4-1
clone size: few
J gene: TRBJ2-5

CDR3 protein: CASSPSRTSGGYEQYF
CDR3 DNA: TGTGCCAGCAGCCCTAGTAGAACCTCTGGGGGGTACGAGCAGTACTTC
D gene: -
V gene: TRBV28
clone size: -
J gene: TRBJ2-7

CDR3 protein: CASSYAGLNYEQYF
CDR3 DNA: TGTGCCAGCAGTTACGCGGGACTGAACTACGAGCAGTACTTC
D gene: -
V gene: TRBV6-5
clone size: -
J gene: TRBJ2-7

CDR3 protein: CASSPRGTRRDYYEQYF
CDR3 DNA: TGTGCCAGCAGCCCCCGAGGGACTAGGCGGGATTACTACGAGCAGTACTTC
D gene: TRBD2
V gene: TRBV7-2
clone size: -
J gene: TRBJ2-7

CDR3 protein: CASSVASETDTQYF
CDR3 DNA: TGTGCCAGCAGCGTAGCGTCCGAAACAGATACGCAGTATTTT
D gene: -
V gene: TRBV9
clone size: -
J gene: TRBJ2-3

CDR3 protein: CASSRDISNQPQHF
CDR3 DNA: TGTGCCAGCAGCAGGGATATTAGCAATCAGCCCCAGCATTTT
D gene: -
V gene: TRBV28
clone size: few
J gene: TRBJ1-5

CDR3 protein: CASSLDGISTDTQYF
CDR3 DNA: TGTGCCAGCAGTTTGGACGGAATAAGCACAGATACGCAGTATTTT
D gene: -
V gene: TRBV6-1
clone size: -
J gene: TRBJ2-3

CDR3 protein: CASSVEQGLNSEQFF
CDR3 DNA: TGTGCCAGCAGCGTAGAACAGGGCCTTAATAGTGAGCAGTTCTTC
D gene: -
V gene: TRBV9
clone size: medium-sized
J gene: TRBJ2-1

CDR3 protein: CATSRDGTGGGNSPLHF
CDR3 DNA: TGTGCCACCAGCAGAGACGGGACAGGGGGGGGAAATTCACCCCTCCACTTT
D gene: TRBD1
V gene: TRBV15
clone size: -
J gene: TRBJ1-6

CDR3 protein: CASSFLSSSGNTIYF
CDR3 DNA: TGTGCCAGCAGTTTTCTCTCTTCCTCTGGAAACACCATATATTTT
D gene: -
V gene: TRBV28
clone size: -
J gene: TRBJ1-3

CDR3 protein: CASSEHPPRSPLHF
CDR3 DNA: TGTGCCAGCAGTGAACACCCCCCGAGGTCACCCCTCCACTTT
D gene: -
V gene: TRBV2
clone size: -
J gene: TRBJ1-6